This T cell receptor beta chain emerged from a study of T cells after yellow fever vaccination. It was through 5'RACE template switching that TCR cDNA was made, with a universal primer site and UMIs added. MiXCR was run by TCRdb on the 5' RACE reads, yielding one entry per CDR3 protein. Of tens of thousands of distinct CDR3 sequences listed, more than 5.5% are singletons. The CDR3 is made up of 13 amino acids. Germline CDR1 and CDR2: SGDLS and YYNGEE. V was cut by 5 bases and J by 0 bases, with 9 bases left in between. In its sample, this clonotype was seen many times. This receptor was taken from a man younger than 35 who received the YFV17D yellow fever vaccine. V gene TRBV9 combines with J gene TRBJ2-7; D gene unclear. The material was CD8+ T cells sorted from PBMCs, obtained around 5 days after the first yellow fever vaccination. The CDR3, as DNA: TGTGCCAGCAGTCCCGGTGTCTCCTACGAGCAGTACTTC. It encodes CASSPGVSYEQYF.